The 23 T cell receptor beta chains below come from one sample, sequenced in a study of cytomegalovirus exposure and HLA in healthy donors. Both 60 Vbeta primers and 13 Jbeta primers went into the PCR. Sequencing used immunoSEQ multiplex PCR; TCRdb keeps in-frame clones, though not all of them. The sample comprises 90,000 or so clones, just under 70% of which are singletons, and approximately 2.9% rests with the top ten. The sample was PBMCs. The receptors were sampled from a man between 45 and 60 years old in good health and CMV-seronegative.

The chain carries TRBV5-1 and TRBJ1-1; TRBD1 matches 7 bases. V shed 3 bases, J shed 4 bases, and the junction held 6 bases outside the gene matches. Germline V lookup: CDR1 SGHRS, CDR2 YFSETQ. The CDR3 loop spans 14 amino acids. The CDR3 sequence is CASSSNRGPTEAFF. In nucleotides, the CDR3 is TGCGCCAGCAGCTCTAACAGGGGACCCACTGAAGCTTTCTTT.

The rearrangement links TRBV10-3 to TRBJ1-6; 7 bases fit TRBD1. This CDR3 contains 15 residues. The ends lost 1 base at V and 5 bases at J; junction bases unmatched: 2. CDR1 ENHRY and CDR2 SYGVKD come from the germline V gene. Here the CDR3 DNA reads TGTGCCATCAGTGAGTTTGGGACAGATAATTCACCCCTCCACTTT. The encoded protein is CAISEFGTDNSPLHF.

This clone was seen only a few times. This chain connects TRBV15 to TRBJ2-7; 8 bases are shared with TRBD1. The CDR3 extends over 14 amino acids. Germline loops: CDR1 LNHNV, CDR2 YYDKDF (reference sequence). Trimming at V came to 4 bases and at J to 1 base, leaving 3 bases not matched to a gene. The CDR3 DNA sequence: TGTGCCACCAGCAACCGGGACAGGTCCTACGAGCAGTACTTC. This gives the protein CATSNRDRSYEQYF.

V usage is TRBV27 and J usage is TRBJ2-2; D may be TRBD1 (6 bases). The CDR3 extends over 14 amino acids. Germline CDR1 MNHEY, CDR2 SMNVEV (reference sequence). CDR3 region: CVTGHSYNTGELFF. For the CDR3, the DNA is TGTGTGACGGGACATTCTTATAACACCGGGGAGCTGTTTTTT.

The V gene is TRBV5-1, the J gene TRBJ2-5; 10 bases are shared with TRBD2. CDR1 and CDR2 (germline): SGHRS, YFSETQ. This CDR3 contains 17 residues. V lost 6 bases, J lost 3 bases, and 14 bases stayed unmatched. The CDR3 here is CASTLPQAGGPKETQYF. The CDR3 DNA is TGCGCCAGCACCCTGCCACAAGCGGGGGGGCCGAAAGAGACCCAGTACTTC.

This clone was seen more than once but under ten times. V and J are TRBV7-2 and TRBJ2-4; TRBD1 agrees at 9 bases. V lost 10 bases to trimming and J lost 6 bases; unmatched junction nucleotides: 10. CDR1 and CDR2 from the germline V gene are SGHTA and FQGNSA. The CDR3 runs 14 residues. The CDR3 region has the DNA TGTGCCACCGGACCGGGACAGGGTTCAAACATTCAGTACTTC. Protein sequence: CATGPGQGSNIQYF.

The CDR3 here is CASSHRQGEQYF. The CDR3 region has the DNA TGTGCCAGCTCCCATCGACAGGGGGAGCAGTACTTC. V usage is TRBV27 and J usage is TRBJ2-7, with TRBD1 identical over 8 bases. V was pared by 8 bases and J by 7 bases, with 7 bases of the junction left unmatched. Germline CDR1 reads MNHEY; CDR2 reads SMNVEV (reference sequence). The CDR3 has 12 amino acids.

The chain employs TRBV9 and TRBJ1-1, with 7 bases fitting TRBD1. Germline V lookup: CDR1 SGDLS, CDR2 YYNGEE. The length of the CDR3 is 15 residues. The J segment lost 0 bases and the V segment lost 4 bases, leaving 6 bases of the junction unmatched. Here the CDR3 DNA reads TGTGCCAGCAGCCGGACAGGTGGTATGAACACTGAAGCTTTCTTT. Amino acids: CASSRTGGMNTEAFF.

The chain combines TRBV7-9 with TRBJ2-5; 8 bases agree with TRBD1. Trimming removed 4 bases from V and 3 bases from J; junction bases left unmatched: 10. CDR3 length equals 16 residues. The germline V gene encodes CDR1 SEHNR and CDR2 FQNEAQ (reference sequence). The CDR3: CASSSRTGPTKETQYF. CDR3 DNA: TGTGCCAGCAGCTCGAGGACAGGGCCAACCAAAGAGACCCAGTACTTC. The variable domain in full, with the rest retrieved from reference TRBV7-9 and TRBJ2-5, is DTGVSQNPRHKITKRGQNVTFRCDPISEHNRLYWYRQTLGQGPEFLTYFQNEAQLEKSRLLSDRFSAERPKGSFSTLEIQRTEQGDSAMYLCASSSRTGPTKETQYFGPGTRLLVL.

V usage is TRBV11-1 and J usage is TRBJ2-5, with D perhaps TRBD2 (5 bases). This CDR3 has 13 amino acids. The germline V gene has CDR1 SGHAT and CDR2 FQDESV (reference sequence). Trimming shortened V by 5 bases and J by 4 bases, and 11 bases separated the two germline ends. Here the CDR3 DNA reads TGTGCCAGCAGCCCCGGGAACACAGAGACCCAGTACTTC. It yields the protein CASSPGNTETQYF.

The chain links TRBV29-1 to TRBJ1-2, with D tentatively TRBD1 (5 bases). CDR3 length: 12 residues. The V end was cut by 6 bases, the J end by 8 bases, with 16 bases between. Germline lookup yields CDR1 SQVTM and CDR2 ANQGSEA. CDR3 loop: CSVATLRGGYTF. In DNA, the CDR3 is TGCAGCGTAGCCACTCTTAGGGGCGGCTACACCTTC.

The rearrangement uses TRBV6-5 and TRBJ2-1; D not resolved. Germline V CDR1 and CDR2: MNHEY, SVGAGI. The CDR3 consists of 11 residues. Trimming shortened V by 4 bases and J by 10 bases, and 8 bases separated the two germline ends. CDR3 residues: CASSWYREQFF. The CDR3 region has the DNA TGTGCCAGCAGTTGGTACCGGGAGCAGTTCTTC.

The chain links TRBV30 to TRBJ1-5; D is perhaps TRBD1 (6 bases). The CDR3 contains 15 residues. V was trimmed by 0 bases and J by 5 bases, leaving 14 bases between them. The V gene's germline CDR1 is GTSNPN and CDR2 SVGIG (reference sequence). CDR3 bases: TGTGCCTGGAGTGTAGGGAGGGGGAATTATCAGCCCCAGCATTTT. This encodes CAWSVGRGNYQPQHF.

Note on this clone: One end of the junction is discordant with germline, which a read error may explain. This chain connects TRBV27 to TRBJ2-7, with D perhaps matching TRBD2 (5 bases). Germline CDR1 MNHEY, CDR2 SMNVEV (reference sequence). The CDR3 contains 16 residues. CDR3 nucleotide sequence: TGTGCCAGCAGTTTCGGCTCCGGACGGGGATCCTACGAGAAGTACTTC. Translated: CASSFGSGRGSYEKYF.

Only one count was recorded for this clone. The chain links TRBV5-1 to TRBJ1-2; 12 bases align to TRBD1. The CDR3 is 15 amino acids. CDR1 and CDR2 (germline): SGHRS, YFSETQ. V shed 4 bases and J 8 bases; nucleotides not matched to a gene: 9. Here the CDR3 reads CASSTGTGGLFGYTF. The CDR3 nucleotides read TGCGCCAGCAGCACCGGGACAGGGGGCCTCTTCGGCTACACCTTC.

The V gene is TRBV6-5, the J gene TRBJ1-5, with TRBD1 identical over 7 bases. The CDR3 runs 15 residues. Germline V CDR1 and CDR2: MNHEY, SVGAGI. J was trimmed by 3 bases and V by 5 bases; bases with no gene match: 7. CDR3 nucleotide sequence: TGTGCCAGCAGTCGACAGGGTGGGAACAATCAGCCCCAGCATTTT. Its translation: CASSRQGGNNQPQHF.

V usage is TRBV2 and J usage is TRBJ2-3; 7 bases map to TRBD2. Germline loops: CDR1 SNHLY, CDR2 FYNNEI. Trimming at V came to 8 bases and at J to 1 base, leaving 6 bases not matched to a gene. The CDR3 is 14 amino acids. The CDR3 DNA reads TGTGCCAGCCGAAGAACTAGCGGCACAGATACGCAGTATTTT. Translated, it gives CASRRTSGTDTQYF.

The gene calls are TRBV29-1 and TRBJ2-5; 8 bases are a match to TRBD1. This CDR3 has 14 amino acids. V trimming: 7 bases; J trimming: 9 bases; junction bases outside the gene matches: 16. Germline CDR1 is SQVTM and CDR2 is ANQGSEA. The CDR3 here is CSGRQGAESGAQYF. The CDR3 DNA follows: TGCAGCGGACGGCAGGGGGCCGAGTCAGGGGCCCAGTACTTC. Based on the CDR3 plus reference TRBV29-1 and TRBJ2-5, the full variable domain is SAVISQKPSRDICQRGTSLTIQCQVDSQVTMMFWYRQQPGQSLTLIATANQGSEATYESGFVIDKFPISRPNLTFSTLTVSNMSPEDSSIYLCSGRQGAESGAQYFGPGTRLLVL.

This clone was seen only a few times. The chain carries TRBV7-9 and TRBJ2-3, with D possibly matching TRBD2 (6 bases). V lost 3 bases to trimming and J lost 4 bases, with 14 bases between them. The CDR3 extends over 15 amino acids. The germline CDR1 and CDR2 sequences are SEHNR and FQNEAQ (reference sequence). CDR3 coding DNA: TGTGCCAGCAGCTTTCGGGGCGGGACGGCAGATACGCAGTATTTT. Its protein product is CASSFRGGTADTQYF.

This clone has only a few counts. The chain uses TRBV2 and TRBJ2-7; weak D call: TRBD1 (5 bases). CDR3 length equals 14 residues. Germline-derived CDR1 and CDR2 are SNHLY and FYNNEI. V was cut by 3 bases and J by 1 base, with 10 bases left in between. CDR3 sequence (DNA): TGTGCCAGCAGTGAGCAGGGAATATCCTACGAGCAGTACGTC. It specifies CASSEQGISYEQYV.

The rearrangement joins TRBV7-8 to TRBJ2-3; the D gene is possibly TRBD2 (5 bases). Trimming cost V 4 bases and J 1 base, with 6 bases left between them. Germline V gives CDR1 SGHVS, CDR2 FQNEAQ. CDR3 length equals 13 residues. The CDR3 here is CASSWRGTDTQYF. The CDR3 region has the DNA TGTGCCAGCAGCTGGCGGGGCACAGATACGCAGTATTTT.

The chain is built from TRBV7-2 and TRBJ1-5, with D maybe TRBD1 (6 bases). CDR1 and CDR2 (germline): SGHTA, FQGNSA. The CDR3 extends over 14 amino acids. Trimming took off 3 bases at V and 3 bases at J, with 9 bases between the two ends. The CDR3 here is CASSFSGDNQPQHF. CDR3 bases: TGTGCCAGCAGCTTTTCAGGGGACAATCAGCCCCAGCATTTT.

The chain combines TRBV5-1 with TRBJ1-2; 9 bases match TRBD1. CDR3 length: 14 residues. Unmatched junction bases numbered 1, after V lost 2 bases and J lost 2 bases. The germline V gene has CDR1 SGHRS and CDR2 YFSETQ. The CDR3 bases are TGCGCCAGCAGCTTAGGGACAGGGAACTATGGCTACACCTTC. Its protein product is CASSLGTGNYGYTF. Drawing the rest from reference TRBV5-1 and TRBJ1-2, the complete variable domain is KAGVTQTPRYLIKTRGQQVTLSCSPISGHRSVSWYQQTPGQGLQFLFEYFSETQRNKGNFPGRFSGRQFSNSRSEMNVSTLELGDSALYLCASSLGTGNYGYTFGSGTRLTVV.